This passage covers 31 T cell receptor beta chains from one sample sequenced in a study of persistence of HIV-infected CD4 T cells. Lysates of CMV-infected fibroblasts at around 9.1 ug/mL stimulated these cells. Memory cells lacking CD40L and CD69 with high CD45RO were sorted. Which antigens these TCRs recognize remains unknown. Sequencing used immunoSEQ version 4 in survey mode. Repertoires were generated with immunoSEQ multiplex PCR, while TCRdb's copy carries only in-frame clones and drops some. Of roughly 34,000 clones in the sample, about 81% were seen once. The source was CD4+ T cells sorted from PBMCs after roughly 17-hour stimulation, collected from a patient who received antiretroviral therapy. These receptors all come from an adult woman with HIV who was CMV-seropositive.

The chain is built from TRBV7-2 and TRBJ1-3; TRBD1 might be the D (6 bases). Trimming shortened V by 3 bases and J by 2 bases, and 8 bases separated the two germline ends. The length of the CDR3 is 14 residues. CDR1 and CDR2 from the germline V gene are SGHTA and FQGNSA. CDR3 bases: TGTGCCAGCAGCTTGGGACATCCTGGAAACACCATATATTTT. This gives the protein CASSLGHPGNTIYF.

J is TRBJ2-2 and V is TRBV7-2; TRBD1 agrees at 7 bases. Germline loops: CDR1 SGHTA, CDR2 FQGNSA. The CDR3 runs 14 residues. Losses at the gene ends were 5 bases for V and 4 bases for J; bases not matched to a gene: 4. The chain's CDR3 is CASSVQGSTGELFF. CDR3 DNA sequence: TGTGCCAGCAGCGTACAGGGGAGCACCGGGGAGCTGTTTTTT.

The CDR3 loop is CASSLGSETQYF. The CDR3 bases are TGCGCCAGCAGCTTGGGGTCGGAGACCCAGTACTTC. The V call is TRBV5-1, the J call TRBJ2-5; D uncertain. CDR3 size: 12 residues. Germline loops: CDR1 SGHRS, CDR2 YFSETQ. Deletions cut 0 bases from V and 5 bases from J, with 5 bases between.

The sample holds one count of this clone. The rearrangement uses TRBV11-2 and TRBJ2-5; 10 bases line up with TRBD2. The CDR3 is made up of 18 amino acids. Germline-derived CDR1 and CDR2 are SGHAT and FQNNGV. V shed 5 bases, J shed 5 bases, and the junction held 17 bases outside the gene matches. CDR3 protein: CASSPRGGLAGDLETQYF. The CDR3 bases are TGTGCCAGCAGCCCCCGCGGTGGTCTAGCGGGAGATTTGGAGACCCAGTACTTC.

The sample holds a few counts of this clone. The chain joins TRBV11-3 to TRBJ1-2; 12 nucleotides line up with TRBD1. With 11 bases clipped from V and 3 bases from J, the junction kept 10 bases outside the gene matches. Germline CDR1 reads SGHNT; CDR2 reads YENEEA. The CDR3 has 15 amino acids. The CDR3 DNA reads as TGTGCCCAGCTCCGGGACAGGGGGCCGGACTATGGCTACACCTTC. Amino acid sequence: CAQLRDRGPDYGYTF.

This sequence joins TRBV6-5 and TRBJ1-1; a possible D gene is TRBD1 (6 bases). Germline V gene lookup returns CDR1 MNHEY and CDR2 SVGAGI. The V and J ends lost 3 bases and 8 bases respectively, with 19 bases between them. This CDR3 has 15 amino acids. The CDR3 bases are TGTGCCAGCAGTTATTCTATTACCGGGACAAGGGAAGCTTTCTTT. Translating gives CASSYSITGTREAFF.

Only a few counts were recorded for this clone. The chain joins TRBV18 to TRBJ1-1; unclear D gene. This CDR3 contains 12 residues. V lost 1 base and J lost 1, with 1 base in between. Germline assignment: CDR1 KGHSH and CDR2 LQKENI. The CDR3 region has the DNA TGTGCCAGCTCACCACGGAACACTGAAGCTTTCTTT. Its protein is CASSPRNTEAFF. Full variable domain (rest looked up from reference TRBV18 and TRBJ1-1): NAGVMQNPRHLVRRRGQEARLRCSPMKGHSHVYWYRQLPEEGLKFMVYLQKENIIDESGMPKERFSAEFPKEGPSILRIQQVVRGDSAAYFCASSPRNTEAFFGQGTRLTVV.

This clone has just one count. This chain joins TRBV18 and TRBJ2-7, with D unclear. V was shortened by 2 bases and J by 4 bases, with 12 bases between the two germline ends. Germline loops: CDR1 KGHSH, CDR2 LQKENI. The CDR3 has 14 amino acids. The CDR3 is CASSPTRSVYEQYF. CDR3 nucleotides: TGTGCCAGCTCACCAACAAGGAGTGTTTACGAGCAGTACTTC. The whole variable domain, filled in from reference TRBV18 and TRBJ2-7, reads NAGVMQNPRHLVRRRGQEARLRCSPMKGHSHVYWYRQLPEEGLKFMVYLQKENIIDESGMPKERFSAEFPKEGPSILRIQQVVRGDSAAYFCASSPTRSVYEQYFGPGTRLTVT.

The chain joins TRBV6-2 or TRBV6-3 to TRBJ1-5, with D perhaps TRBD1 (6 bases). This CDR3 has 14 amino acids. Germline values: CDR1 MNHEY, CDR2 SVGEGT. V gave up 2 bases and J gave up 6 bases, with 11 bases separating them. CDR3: CASSYGGWGQPQHF. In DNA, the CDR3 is TGTGCCAGCAGTTACGGGGGCTGGGGTCAGCCCCAGCATTTT.

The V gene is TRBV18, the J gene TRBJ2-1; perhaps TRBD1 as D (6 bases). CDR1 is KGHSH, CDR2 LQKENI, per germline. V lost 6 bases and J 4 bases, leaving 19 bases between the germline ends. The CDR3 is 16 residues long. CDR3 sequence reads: CASSPETGGVYNEQFF. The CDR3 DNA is TGTGCCAGCTCCCCCGAGACAGGAGGAGTATACAATGAGCAGTTCTTC.

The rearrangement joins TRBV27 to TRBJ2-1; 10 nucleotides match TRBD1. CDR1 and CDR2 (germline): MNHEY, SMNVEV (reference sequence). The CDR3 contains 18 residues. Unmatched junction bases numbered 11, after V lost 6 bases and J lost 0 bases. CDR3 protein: CASSLWGDRGSSYNEQFF. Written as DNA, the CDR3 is TGTGCCAGCAGCCTATGGGGGGACAGGGGAAGCTCCTACAATGAGCAGTTCTTC.

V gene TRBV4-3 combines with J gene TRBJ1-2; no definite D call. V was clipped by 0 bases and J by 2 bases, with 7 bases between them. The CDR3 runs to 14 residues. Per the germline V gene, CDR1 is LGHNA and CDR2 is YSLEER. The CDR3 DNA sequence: TGCGCCAGCAGCCAAGAGCCGGGAAACTATGGCTACACCTTC. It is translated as CASSQEPGNYGYTF.

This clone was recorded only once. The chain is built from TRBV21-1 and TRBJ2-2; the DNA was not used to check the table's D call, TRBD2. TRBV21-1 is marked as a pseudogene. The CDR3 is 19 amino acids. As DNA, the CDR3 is TGTGCCAGCAGCCCGCCCTGGACTAGCGGGGGGAACTACACCGGGGAGCTGTTTTTT. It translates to CASSPPWTSGGNYTGELFF.

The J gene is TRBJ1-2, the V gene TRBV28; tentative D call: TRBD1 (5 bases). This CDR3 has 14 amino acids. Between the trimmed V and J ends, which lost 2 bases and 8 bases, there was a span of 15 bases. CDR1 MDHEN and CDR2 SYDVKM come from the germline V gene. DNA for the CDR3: TGTGCCAGCAGTTTAGGAGGGCAGGGTCCGGGCTACACCTTC. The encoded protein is CASSLGGQGPGYTF.

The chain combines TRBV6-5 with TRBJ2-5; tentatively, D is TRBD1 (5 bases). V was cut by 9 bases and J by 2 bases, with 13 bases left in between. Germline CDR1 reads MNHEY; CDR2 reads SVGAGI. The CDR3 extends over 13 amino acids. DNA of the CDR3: TGTGCCAGTCAAAGGGGCACGCAAGAGACCCAGTACTTC. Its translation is CASQRGTQETQYF.

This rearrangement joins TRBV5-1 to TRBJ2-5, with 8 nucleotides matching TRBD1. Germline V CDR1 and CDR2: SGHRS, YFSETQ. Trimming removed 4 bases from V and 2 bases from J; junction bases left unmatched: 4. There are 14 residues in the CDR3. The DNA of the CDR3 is TGCGCCAGCAGCAGGGGGACAGGTCAAGAGACCCAGTACTTC. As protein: CASSRGTGQETQYF.

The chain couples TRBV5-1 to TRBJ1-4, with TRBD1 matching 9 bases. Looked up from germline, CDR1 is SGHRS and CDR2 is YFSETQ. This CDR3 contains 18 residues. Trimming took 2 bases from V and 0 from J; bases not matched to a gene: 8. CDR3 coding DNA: TGCGCCAGCAGCTTCGGACAGGGGTTAAGGGCAACTAATGAAAAACTGTTTTTT. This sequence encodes CASSFGQGLRATNEKLFF.

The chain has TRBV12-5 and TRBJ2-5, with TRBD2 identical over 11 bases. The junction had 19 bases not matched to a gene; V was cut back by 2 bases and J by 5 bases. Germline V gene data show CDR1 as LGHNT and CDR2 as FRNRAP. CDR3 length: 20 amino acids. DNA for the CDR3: TGTGCTAGTGGTTTGCCAATTGGTAGCGGGGGGGGCACTCTCTGGGAGACCCAGTACTTC. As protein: CASGLPIGSGGGTLWETQYF.

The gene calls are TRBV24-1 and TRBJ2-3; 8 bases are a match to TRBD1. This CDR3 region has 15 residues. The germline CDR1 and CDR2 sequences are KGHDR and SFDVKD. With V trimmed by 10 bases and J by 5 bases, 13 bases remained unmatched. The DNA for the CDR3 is TGTGCCACGGCGGGTGGGGACAGGTTAAGAGATACGCAGTATTTT. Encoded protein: CATAGGDRLRDTQYF.

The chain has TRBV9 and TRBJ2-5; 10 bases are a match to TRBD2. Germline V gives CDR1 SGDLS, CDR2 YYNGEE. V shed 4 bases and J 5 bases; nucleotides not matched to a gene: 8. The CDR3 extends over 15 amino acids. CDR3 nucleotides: TGTGCCAGCAGCTCTAGCGGGAGTAGGCAGGAGACCCAGTACTTC. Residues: CASSSSGSRQETQYF. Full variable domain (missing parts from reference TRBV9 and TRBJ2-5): DSGVTQTPKHLITATGQRVTLRCSPRSGDLSVYWYQQSLDQGLQFLIQYYNGEERAKGNILERFSAQQFPDLHSELNLSSLELGDSALYFCASSSSGSRQETQYFGPGTRLLVL.

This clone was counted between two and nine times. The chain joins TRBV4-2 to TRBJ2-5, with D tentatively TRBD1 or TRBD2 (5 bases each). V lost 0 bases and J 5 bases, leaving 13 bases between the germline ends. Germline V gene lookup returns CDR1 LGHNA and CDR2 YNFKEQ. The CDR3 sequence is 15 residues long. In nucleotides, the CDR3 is TGTGCCAGCAGCCAAGAGTATCGGGGCCAGGAGACCCAGTACTTC. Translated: CASSQEYRGQETQYF.

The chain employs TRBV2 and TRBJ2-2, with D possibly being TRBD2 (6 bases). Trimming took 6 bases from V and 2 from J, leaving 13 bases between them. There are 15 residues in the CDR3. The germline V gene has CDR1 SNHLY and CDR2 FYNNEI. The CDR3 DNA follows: TGTGCCAGCAGATCCGGGACTGTTAACACCGGGGAGCTGTTTTTT. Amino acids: CASRSGTVNTGELFF.

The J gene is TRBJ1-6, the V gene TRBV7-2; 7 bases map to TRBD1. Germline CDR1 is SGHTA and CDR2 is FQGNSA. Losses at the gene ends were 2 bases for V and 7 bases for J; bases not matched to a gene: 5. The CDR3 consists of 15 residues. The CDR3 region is CASSLNRQGNSPLHF. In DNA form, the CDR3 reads TGTGCCAGCAGCTTAAATAGACAGGGAAATTCACCCCTCCACTTT. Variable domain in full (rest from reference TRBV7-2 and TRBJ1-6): GAGVSQSPSNKVTEKGKDVELRCDPISGHTALYWYRQSLGQGLEFLIYFQGNSAPDKSGLPSDRFSAERTGGSVSTLTIQRTQQEDSAVYLCASSLNRQGNSPLHFGNGTRLTVT.

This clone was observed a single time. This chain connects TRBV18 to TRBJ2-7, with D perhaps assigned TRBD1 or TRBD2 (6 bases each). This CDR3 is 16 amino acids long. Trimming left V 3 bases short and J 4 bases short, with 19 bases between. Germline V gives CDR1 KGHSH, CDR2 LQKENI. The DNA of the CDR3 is TGTGCCAGCTCACCTACGGGGGCGCGTGATCGGTACGAGCAGTACTTC. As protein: CASSPTGARDRYEQYF. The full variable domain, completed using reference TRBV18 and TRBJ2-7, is NAGVMQNPRHLVRRRGQEARLRCSPMKGHSHVYWYRQLPEEGLKFMVYLQKENIIDESGMPKERFSAEFPKEGPSILRIQQVVRGDSAAYFCASSPTGARDRYEQYFGPGTRLTVT.

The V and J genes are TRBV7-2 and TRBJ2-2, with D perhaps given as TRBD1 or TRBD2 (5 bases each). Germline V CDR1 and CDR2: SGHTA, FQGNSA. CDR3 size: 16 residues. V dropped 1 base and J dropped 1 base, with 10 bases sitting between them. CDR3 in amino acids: CASSLVAGRNTGELFF. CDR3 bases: TGTGCCAGCAGCTTAGTTGCAGGGAGGAACACCGGGGAGCTGTTTTTT.

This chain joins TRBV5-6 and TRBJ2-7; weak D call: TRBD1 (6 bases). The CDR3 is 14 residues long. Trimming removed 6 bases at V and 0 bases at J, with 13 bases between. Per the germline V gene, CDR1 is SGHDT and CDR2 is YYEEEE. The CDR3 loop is CASTPWGRSYEQYF. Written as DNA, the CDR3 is TGTGCCAGCACCCCTTGGGGGCGCTCCTACGAGCAGTACTTC. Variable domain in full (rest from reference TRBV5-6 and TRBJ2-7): DAGVTQSPTHLIKTRGQQVTLRCSPKSGHDTVSWYQQALGQGPQFIFQYYEEEERQRGNFPDRFSGHQFPNYSSELNVNALLLGDSALYLCASTPWGRSYEQYFGPGTRLTVT.

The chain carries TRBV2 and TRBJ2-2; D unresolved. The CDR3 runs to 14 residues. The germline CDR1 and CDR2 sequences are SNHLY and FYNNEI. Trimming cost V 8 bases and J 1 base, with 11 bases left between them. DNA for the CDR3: TGTGCCAGCCTTGGTTTGGAGAACACCGGGGAGCTGTTTTTT. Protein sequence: CASLGLENTGELFF.

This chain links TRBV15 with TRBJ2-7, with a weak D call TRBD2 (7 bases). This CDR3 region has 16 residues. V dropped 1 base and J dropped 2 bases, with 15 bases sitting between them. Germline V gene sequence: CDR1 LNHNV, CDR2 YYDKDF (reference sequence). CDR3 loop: CATSRATGGTTYEQYF. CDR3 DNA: TGTGCCACCAGCAGAGCCACCGGGGGGACAACCTACGAGCAGTACTTC.

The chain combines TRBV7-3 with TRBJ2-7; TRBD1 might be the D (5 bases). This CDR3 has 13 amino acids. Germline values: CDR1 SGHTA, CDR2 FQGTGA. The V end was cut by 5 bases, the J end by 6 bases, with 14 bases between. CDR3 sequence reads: CASSPALGLEQYF. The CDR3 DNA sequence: TGTGCCAGCAGCCCCGCCCTGGGGCTCGAGCAGTACTTC.

The CDR3 reads CASSPQTGQRGGEQFF. CDR3 DNA: TGTGCCAGCAGCCCACAAACGGGACAAAGGGGGGGTGAGCAGTTCTTC. V gene TRBV7-3 combines with J gene TRBJ2-1; D is perhaps TRBD2 (7 bases). The CDR3 extends over 16 amino acids. Between the trimmed V and J ends, which lost 5 bases and 9 bases, there was a span of 23 bases. CDR1 and CDR2 (germline): SGHTA, FQGTGA. The entire variable domain, with the rest obtained from reference TRBV7-3 and TRBJ2-1, is as follows: GAGVSQTPSNKVTEKGKYVELRCDPISGHTALYWYRQSLGQGPEFLIYFQGTGAADDSGLPNDRFFAVRPEGSVSTLKIQRTERGDSAVYLCASSPQTGQRGGEQFFGPGTRLTVL.

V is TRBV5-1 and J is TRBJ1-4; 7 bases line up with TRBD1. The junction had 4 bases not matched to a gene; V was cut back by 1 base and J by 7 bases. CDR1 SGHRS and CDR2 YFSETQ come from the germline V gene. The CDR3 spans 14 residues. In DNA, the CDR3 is TGCGCCAGCAGCTTGCAGGGGGGGATTGAAAAACTGTTTTTT. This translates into CASSLQGGIEKLFF. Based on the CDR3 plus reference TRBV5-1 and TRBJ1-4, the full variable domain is KAGVTQTPRYLIKTRGQQVTLSCSPISGHRSVSWYQQTPGQGLQFLFEYFSETQRNKGNFPGRFSGRQFSNSRSEMNVSTLELGDSALYLCASSLQGGIEKLFFGSGTQLSVL.